The clone carrying this T cell receptor beta chain was observed a few times. The antigen remains undetermined. Amplified regions were TCR beta CDR3 sequences from RNA transcripts. When the TCR CDR3 underwent first-round RT-PCR, the HTBI primer set was used. TCRdb used MiXCR to reprocess the multiplex PCR reads, holding one entry per CDR3 protein. This sample has about 770,000 distinct CDR3 sequences; about 19% occur once, and the top ten carry 16%. V lost 0 bases and J lost 3; bases outside the gene matches: 1. Germline CDR1 reads MNHEY; CDR2 reads SVGAGI. There are 15 residues in the CDR3. Blood was sampled at initial diagnosis of hyperthyroidism, prior to onset of any ophthalmopathy symptoms. These data are taken from a study of T cells in Graves' hyperthyroidism and ophthalmopathy. Study-level findings and limits: Classification by a 13 V-J model distinguished ophthalmopathy from stable hyperthyroidism.

This chain joins TRBV6-5 and TRBJ2-1; 8 positions match TRBD2. The sequence was obtained from a woman aged 45-65 years with Graves' hyperthyroidism that later progressed to Graves' ophthalmopathy. The sample was blood. The CDR3 reads CASSYSAGVYNEQFF. The CDR3 nucleotides are TGTGCCAGCAGTTACTCAGCGGGGGTCTACAATGAGCAGTTCTTC.